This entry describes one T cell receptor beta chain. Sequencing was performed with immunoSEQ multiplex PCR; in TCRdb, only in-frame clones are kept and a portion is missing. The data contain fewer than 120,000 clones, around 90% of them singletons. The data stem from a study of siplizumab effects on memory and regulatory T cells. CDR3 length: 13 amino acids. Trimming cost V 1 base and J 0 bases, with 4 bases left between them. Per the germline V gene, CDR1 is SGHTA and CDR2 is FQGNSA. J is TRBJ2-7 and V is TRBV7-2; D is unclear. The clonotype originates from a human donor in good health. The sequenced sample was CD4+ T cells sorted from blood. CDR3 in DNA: TGTGCCAGCAGCTTAGACTACTCCTACGAGCAGTACTTC. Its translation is CASSLDYSYEQYF.